Listed below are T cell receptor beta chains from one sample, sequenced in a study of T cells after yellow fever vaccination. From the 5' RACE reads, TCRdb called clonotypes with MiXCR, one entry per CDR3 protein. The repertoire consists of 500,000 to 650,000 distinct CDR3 sequences, with roughly an eighth occurring once and the leading ten covering under 15%. Sequenced material: PBMCs, taken on the day of the yellow fever booster vaccination. These receptors came from a man younger than 45 who received the YFV17D yellow fever vaccine. Each CDR3 is given with its conserved first and last residue. Each record gives: clone size, D gene, V gene, J gene, CDR3 DNA, CDR3 protein. A D gene is named only where the DNA matches it firmly. Clone size, where shown, is once, few, many, or a class for clones that have expanded.

>-|-|TRBV15|TRBJ2-3
TGTGCCACCGGGGGGGCGCCGAACACAGATACGCAGTATTTT
CATGGAPNTDTQYF
>few|-|TRBV6-1|TRBJ1-4
TGTGCCAGCAGTGAAGTGCAGGGACCTGAAAAACTGTTTTTT
CASSEVQGPEKLFF
>few|-|TRBV7-2|TRBJ2-5
TGTGCCAGCAGCTTAGAATCTCATAACCAGTACTTC
CASSLESHNQYF
>once|-|TRBV3-1|TRBJ2-7
TGTGCCAGCAGCCGGGGGGCGGGAACCTCCTACGAGCAGTACTTC
CASSRGAGTSYEQYF
>few|-|TRBV5-1|TRBJ1-2
TGCGCCAGCACGGAGACAGACCACTATGGCTACACCTTC
CASTETDHYGYTF
>-|TRBD1|TRBV20-1|TRBJ2-7
TGCAGTGCAGCCCGGGACAGGGTCTACGAGCAGTACTTC
CSAARDRVYEQYF
>few|-|TRBV4-3|TRBJ1-6
TGCGCCAGCAGTTCACAGGAGAATTCACCCCTCCACTTT
CASSSQENSPLHF
>many|-|TRBV5-1|TRBJ2-1
TGCGCCAGCAGCTTTTCCGGGACTCCTTACAATGAGCAGTTCTTC
CASSFSGTPYNEQFF
>-|-|TRBV28|TRBJ1-2
TGTGCCAGCAGCCCAGGGATAAGAAATGGCTACACCTTC
CASSPGIRNGYTF
>-|-|TRBV27|TRBJ2-5
TGTGCCAGCAGTACGACAGTTCCCGAGACCCAGTACTTC
CASSTTVPETQYF
>-|-|TRBV5-4|TRBJ1-1
TGTGCCAGCAGCGCAAACAGGGCTAACACTGAAGCTTTCTTT
CASSANRANTEAFF
>few|TRBD2|TRBV11-2|TRBJ2-3
TGTGCCAGCAGCTTGCCGCGGGGGGGGCGGGCCGGCACAGATACGCAGTATTTT
CASSLPRGGRAGTDTQYF
>-|-|TRBV29-1|TRBJ1-2
TGCAGCGTTGATAGGGGAGGCGGTGGCTACACCTTC
CSVDRGGGGYTF
>-|TRBD2|TRBV12-3/TRBV12-4|TRBJ2-5
TGTGCCAGCAGTTTAGGGGGGCTCGGGGGGGTGACCCAGTACTTC
CASSLGGLGGVTQYF
>few|-|TRBV7-8|TRBJ2-3
TGTGCCAGCAGCTTACCCCCTCGGGGGTCCGCAGATACGCAGTATTTT
CASSLPPRGSADTQYF
>few|-|TRBV9|TRBJ2-1
TGTGCCAGCAGCGCGGCCACAGGGTTCGGGTACAATGAGCAGTTCTTC
CASSAATGFGYNEQFF
>-|-|TRBV7-8|TRBJ2-3
TGTGCCACTCGGAGGCGGAGGGCCGGAACAGATACGCAGTATTTT
CATRRRRAGTDTQYF
>few|-|TRBV3-1|TRBJ1-1
TGTGCCAGCAGCCGCGCGAACACTGAAGCTTTCTTT
CASSRANTEAFF
>-|-|TRBV27|TRBJ2-2
TGTGCCACCCGGCCTACACGGTGGGGATATCCCGGGGAGCTGTTTTTT
CATRPTRWGYPGELFF
>few|TRBD1|TRBV14|TRBJ2-4
TGTGCCAGCAGCCAAGATTCCAGGGGGCCGGGGGACATTCAGTACTTC
CASSQDSRGPGDIQYF
>many|TRBD1|TRBV20-1|TRBJ1-6
TGCAGTGCTAGGGCTCAAGGACAGGGAGGCAATTCACCCCTCCACTTT
CSARAQGQGGNSPLHF
>few|-|TRBV5-1|TRBJ1-1
TGCGCCAGCAGCCCCGCGACGAACACTGAAGCTTTCTTT
CASSPATNTEAFF
>-|TRBD1|TRBV5-1|TRBJ2-7
TGCGCCAGCAGCCCTACCGAGGACAGGGTTTACGAGCAGTACTTC
CASSPTEDRVYEQYF
>few|TRBD2|TRBV4-2|TRBJ2-7
TGTGCCAGCCAAAAGACCGGGACTAGTCTCGAGCAGTACTTC
CASQKTGTSLEQYF
>-|-|TRBV15|TRBJ2-1
TGTGCCACCGGTTCCCCCGGCAACTCTCCCTACAATGAGCAGTTCTTC
CATGSPGNSPYNEQFF
>many|TRBD2|TRBV6-1|TRBJ2-7
TGTGCCAGCAGCGAAGCGGGAGCGGGCTCCTACGAGCAGTACTTC
CASSEAGAGSYEQYF
>few|TRBD1|TRBV28|TRBJ1-4
TGTGCCAGCAGTCATGCCGGGACAGGGAATGAAAAACTGTTTTTT
CASSHAGTGNEKLFF
>many|TRBD1|TRBV5-1|TRBJ2-7
TGCGCCAGCAGCTTGACAGGACAGGGGATCGAGCAGTACTTC
CASSLTGQGIEQYF
>-|TRBD1|TRBV6-1|TRBJ1-1
TGTGCCAGCAGAGGACCCGGGACAGGGACTGAAGCTTTCTTT
CASRGPGTGTEAFF
>few|TRBD2|TRBV5-1|TRBJ2-1
TGCGCCAGCAGCCCCACTAGCGGGAGGGCCGGTGAGCAGTTCTTC
CASSPTSGRAGEQFF
>-|-|TRBV30|TRBJ2-3
TGTGCCTGGACCCGGGCCCAGATGACAGATACGCAGTATTTT
CAWTRAQMTDTQYF
>-|-|TRBV29-1|TRBJ2-3
TGCAGCGTGTGGAAAGATACGCAGTATTTT
CSVWKDTQYF
>-|TRBD1|TRBV12-5|TRBJ2-1
TGTGCTAGTGGCCTGGGACAGAAGAACAATGAGCAGTTCTTC
CASGLGQKNNEQFF
>-|-|TRBV19|TRBJ2-2
TGTGCCAGTAGTCCGCGGACTTTCACCGGGGAGCTGTTTTTT
CASSPRTFTGELFF
>-|TRBD2|TRBV7-6|TRBJ2-5
TGTGCCAGCAGCACCTACCTAGCGGGCCAAGAGACCCAGTACTTC
CASSTYLAGQETQYF
>many|-|TRBV7-3|TRBJ2-3
TGTGCCAGCAGTTCCAGTAGCACAGATACGCAGTATTTT
CASSSSSTDTQYF
>-|-|TRBV4-3|TRBJ2-3
TGCGCCAGCAGCCAAGACTGGGACCGAGATACGCAGTATTTT
CASSQDWDRDTQYF
>-|-|TRBV4-3|TRBJ2-1
TGCGCCAGCAGCTTACGGGAGAACCCCTACAATGAGCAGTTCTTC
CASSLRENPYNEQFF
>few|-|TRBV12-3/TRBV12-4|TRBJ1-1
TGTGCCAGCAGTTTAGGCTTTGAAGCTTTCTTT
CASSLGFEAFF
>few|-|TRBV5-1|TRBJ2-6
TGCGCCAGCAGCTTGGACGGCTTCTTTGGGGCCAACGTCCTGACTTTC
CASSLDGFFGANVLTF
>few|-|TRBV6-1|TRBJ1-3
TGTGCCAGCACTACAGGGAGTGGGTTTAAGGGAAACACCATATATTTT
CASTTGSGFKGNTIYF
>-|-|TRBV11-2|TRBJ2-2
TGTGCCAGCAGCTTACACCTAGCCTTAATGGGCGGGGAGCTGTTTTTT
CASSLHLALMGGELFF
>-|-|TRBV27|TRBJ2-4
TGTGCCAGCAGGAATATCAGGGTAGCCTCCTTC
CASRNIRVASF
>few|-|TRBV4-2|TRBJ2-1
TGTGCCAGCAGCCAAGAGGCGGGGGCGGCCAATGAGCAGTTCTTC
CASSQEAGAANEQFF
>few|-|TRBV14|TRBJ2-2
TGTGCCAGCAGCAGTTCCGGGACGAGGACCGGGGAGCTGTTTTTT
CASSSSGTRTGELFF
>-|-|TRBV20-1|TRBJ1-5
TGCTGTGCTAGAGACCCGAGAGAGGGGGGCAATCAGCCCCAGCATTTT
CCARDPREGGNQPQHF
>many|TRBD2|TRBV28|TRBJ2-7
TGTGCCAGCACCCCGACTAGCGGATCATCCTACGAGCAGTACTTC
CASTPTSGSSYEQYF
>-|-|TRBV4-1|TRBJ1-2
TGCGCCAGCAGCCAATACGTGACGGTAGCTAACTATGGCTACACCTTC
CASSQYVTVANYGYTF
>few|-|TRBV5-8|TRBJ2-2
TGTGCCAGCAGCATACAGGGACTCGCCGGGGAGCTGTTTTTT
CASSIQGLAGELFF
>few|-|TRBV6-5|TRBJ1-5
TGTGCCAGCAGTACCTTAGGCGGGGCCCCGCACAATCAGCCCCAGCATTTT
CASSTLGGAPHNQPQHF